This TCR beta chain was observed in a study of CD8 T cells in ankylosing spondylitis. The TCR beta libraries were generated through quantitative 5'-RACE incorporating molecular barcodes. TCRdb ran MiXCR on the 5' RACE reads and lists one entry per CDR3 protein. The table has roughly 700,000 distinct CDR3 sequences, over 15% seen once. The CDR3 has 14 residues. Trimming cost V 11 bases and J 4 bases; bases outside gene matches: 14. Germline CDR1 MDHEN, CDR2 SYDVKM. This clonotype was observed a few times. Its antigen remains unknown. Study outcomes and limitations: Disease-linked clones were found to be CD8+ and relatively rare in peripheral blood. Disease-linked clones reportedly showed significant enrichment in matched ankylosing spondylitis synovial fluid. Blood of patients with ankylosing spondylitis appeared to be characterized by a TCR beta motif of eight or nine highly homologous variants.

The origin of this receptor is a male donor with ankylosing spondylitis. The sample consisted of blood, either unsorted or a sorted T cell fraction (not recorded which). V and J are TRBV28 and TRBJ2-7; 7 bases match TRBD2. CDR3 residues: CASRWDGGGYEQYF. The CDR3 DNA reads TGTGCCTCAAGATGGGACGGCGGGGGTTACGAGCAGTACTTC.